Sequencing of this TCR beta chain was carried out in a study of a mutant IDH1 vaccine in newly diagnosed glioma. Whole-study context: Treated patients were about 60% male, about 38% female, mean age roughly 40 years. Radiotherapy, temozolomide, or both had been given previously, and both were given to most.

About this clone itself: Its target is not known.

Only in-frame clones appear in the TCRdb table, and some are missing; sequencing was by immunoSEQ multiplex PCR. The sample lists about 94,000 clones; over 85% were seen once. Stated time point: week 47, end of study. A 20-mer mutant IDH1 peptide at 300 ug was injected subcutaneously with topical imiquimod. In weeks 1, 3, 5, 7, 11, 15, 19 and 23, patients were vaccinated. Trimming shortened V by 0 bases and J by 0 bases, and 3 bases separated the two germline ends. Germline V gene data show CDR1 as SGHRS and CDR2 as YFSETQ. The CDR3 spans 13 residues. This receptor was taken from a woman in her forties or fifties with glioma. The source was PBMCs, collected from a glioma patient whose treatment included an IDH1 peptide vaccine. The chain is built from TRBV5-1 and TRBJ1-1, with no clear D. The CDR3 DNA reads as TGCGCCAGCAGCTTGGAATTGAACACTGAAGCTTTCTTT. It yields the protein CASSLELNTEAFF.